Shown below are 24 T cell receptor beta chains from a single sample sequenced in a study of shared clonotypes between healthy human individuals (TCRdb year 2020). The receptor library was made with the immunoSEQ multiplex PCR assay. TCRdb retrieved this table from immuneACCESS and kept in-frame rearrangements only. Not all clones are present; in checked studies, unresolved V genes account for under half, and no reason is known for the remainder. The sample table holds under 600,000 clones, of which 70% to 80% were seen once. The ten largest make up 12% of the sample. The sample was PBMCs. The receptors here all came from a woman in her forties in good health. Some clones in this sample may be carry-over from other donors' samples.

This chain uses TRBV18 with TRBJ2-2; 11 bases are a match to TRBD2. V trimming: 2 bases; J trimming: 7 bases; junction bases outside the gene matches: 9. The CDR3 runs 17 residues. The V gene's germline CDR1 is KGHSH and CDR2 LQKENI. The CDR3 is CASSPRTSGSRGGELFF. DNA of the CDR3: TGTGCCAGCTCACCAAGGACTAGCGGGTCCCGCGGCGGGGAGCTGTTTTTT.

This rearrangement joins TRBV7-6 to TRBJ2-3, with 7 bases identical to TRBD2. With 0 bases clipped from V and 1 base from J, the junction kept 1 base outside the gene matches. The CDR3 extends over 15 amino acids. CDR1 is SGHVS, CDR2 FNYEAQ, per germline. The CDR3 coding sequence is TGTGCCAGCAGCTTAGCGGCGGGGGGCACAGATACGCAGTATTTT. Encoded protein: CASSLAAGGTDTQYF.

CDR3 in DNA: TGTGCCAGCAGTCTACGCAGGGGTTATTCCTACGAGCAGTACTTC. Amino acid sequence: CASSLRRGYSYEQYF. The genes are TRBV27 and TRBJ2-7, with D tentatively TRBD1 (6 bases). This CDR3 has 15 amino acids. Trimming stripped 5 bases from V and 1 base from J, with 15 bases between. From germline, CDR1 is MNHEY and CDR2 SMNVEV (reference sequence).

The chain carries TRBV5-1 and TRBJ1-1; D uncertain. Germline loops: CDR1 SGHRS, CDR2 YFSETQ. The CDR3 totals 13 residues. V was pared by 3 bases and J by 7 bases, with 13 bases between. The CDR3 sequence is CASSWGIPGEAFF. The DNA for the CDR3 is TGCGCCAGCAGCTGGGGTATACCAGGTGAAGCTTTCTTT. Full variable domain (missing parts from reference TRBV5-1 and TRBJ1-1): KAGVTQTPRYLIKTRGQQVTLSCSPISGHRSVSWYQQTPGQGLQFLFEYFSETQRNKGNFPGRFSGRQFSNSRSEMNVSTLELGDSALYLCASSWGIPGEAFFGQGTRLTVV.

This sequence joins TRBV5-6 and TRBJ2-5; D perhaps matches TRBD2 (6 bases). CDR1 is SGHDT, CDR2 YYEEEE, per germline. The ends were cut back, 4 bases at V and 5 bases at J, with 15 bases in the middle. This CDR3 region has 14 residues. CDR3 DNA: TGTGCCAGCAGCCTCAACGGACGGGGGGAGACCCAGTACTTC. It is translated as CASSLNGRGETQYF.

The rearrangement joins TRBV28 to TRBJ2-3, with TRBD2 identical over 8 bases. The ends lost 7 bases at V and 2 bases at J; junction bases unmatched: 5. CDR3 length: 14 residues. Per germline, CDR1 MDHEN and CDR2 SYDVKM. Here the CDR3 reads CASMAGGSTDTQYF. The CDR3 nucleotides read TGTGCCAGCATGGCGGGGGGATCCACAGATACGCAGTATTTT.

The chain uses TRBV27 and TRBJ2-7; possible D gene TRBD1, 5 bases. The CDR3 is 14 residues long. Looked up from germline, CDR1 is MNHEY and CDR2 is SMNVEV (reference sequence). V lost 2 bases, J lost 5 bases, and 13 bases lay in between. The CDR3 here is CASSLTAGMDEQYF. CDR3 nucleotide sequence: TGTGCCAGCAGTTTAACGGCAGGGATGGACGAGCAGTACTTC.

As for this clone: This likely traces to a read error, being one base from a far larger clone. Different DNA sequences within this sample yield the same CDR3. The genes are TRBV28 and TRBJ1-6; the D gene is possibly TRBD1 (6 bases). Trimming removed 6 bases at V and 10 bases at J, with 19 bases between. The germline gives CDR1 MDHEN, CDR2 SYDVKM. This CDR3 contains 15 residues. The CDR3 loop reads CASSPPGQRISPLHF. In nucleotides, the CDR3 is TGTGCCAGCAGCCCACCTGGACAGCGTATCTCACCCCTCCACTTT.

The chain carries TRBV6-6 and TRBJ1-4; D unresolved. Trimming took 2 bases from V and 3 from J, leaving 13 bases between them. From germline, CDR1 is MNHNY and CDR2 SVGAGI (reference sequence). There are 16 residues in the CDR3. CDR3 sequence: CASSYPRVGPNEKLFF. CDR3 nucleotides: TGTGCCAGCAGTTACCCGCGGGTAGGCCCTAATGAAAAACTGTTTTTT.

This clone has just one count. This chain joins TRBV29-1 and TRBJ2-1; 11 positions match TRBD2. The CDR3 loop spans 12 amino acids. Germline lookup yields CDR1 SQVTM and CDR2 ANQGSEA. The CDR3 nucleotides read TGCAGTGGGACTAGCGGATACAATGAGCAGTTCTTC. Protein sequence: CSGTSGYNEQFF.

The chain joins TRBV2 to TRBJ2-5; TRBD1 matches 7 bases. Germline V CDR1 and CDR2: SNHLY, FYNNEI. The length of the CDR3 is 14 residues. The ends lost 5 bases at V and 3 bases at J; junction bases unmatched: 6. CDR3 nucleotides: TGTGCCAGCAGTCCCGGGACAGCAGAAGAGACCCAGTACTTC. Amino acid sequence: CASSPGTAEETQYF.

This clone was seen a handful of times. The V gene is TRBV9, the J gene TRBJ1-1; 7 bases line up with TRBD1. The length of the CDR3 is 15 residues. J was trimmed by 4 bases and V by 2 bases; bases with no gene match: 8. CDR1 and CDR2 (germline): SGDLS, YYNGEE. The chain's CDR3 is CASSVGTAMTTEAFF. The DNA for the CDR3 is TGTGCCAGCAGCGTTGGGACAGCCATGACCACTGAAGCTTTCTTT.

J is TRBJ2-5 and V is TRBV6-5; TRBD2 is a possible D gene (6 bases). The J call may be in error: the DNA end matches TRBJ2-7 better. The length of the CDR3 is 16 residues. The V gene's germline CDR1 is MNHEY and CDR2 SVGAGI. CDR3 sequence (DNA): TGTGCCAGCAGTTACTCCCGGAGGGGAGGAGCCTACGAGCAGTACTTC. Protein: CASSYSRRGGAYEQYF.

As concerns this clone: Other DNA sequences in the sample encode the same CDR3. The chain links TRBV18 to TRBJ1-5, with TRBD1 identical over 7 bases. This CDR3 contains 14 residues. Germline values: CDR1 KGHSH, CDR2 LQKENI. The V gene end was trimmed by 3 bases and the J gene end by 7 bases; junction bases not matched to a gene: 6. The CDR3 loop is CASSPDRAGQPQHF. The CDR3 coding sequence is TGTGCCAGCTCACCTGACAGGGCGGGGCAGCCCCAGCATTTT.

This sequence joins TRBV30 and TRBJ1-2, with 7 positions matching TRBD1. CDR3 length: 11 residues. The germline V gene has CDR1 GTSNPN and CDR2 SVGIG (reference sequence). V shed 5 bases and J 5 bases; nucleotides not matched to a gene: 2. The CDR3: CAWGTAYGYTF. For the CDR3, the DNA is TGTGCCTGGGGGACAGCATATGGCTACACCTTC.

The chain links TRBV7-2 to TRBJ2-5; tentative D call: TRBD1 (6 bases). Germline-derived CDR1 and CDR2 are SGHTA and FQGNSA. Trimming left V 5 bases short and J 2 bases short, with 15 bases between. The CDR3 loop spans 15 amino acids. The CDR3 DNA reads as TGTGCCAGCAGCCAACAGGGTTATGAGCAAGAGACCCAGTACTTC. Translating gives CASSQQGYEQETQYF.

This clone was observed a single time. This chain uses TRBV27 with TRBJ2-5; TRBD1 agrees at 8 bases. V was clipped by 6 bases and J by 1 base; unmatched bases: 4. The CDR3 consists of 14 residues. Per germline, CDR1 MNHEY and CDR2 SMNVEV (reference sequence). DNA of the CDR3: TGTGCCAGCAGGTCAACAGGGGGCCAAGAGACCCAGTACTTC. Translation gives CASRSTGGQETQYF.

CDR3 sequence: CASSLEGFRGSYEQYF. The CDR3, as DNA: TGTGCCAGCAGCTTAGAGGGGTTTCGCGGCTCCTACGAGCAGTACTTC. The J gene is TRBJ2-7, the V gene TRBV7-9; D is possibly TRBD1 (5 bases). V was cut by 1 base and J by 0 bases, with 13 bases left in between. The CDR3 contains 16 residues. Germline CDR1 reads SEHNR; CDR2 reads FQNEAQ (reference sequence).

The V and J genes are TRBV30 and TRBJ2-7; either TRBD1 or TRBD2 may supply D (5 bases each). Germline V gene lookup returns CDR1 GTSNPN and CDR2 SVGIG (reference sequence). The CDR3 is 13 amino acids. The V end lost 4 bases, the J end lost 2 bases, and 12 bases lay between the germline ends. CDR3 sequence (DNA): TGTGCCTGGACACGGGACGCGCCCTACGAGCAGTACTTC. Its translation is CAWTRDAPYEQYF.

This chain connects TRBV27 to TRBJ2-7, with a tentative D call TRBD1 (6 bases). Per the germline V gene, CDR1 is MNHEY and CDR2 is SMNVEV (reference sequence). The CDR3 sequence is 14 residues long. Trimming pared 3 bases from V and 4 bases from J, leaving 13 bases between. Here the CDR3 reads CASSFPDSYYEQYF. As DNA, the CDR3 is TGTGCCAGCAGTTTCCCGGACAGCTATTACGAGCAGTACTTC.

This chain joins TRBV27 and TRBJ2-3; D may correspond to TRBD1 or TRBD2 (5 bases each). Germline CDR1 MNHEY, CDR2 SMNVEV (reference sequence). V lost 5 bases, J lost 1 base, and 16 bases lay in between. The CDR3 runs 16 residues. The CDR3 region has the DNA TGTGCCAGCAGTGCCCCCTGGGGGTCAGGCACAGATACGCAGTATTTT. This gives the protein CASSAPWGSGTDTQYF.

In DNA form, the CDR3 reads TGTGCCCGCCAATTCCGGTCCTTCGGGACAGACTCTGGAAACACCATATATTTT. This encodes CARQFRSFGTDSGNTIYF. This chain links TRBV2 with TRBJ1-3; TRBD1 matches 7 bases. Germline lookup yields CDR1 SNHLY and CDR2 FYNNEI. This CDR3 comprises 18 residues. V was pared by 11 bases and J by 0 bases, with 19 bases of the junction left unmatched.

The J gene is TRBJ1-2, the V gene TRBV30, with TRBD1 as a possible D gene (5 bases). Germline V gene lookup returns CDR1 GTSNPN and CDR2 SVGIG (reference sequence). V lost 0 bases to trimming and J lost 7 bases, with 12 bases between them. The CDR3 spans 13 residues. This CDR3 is CAWSVLGGFGYTF. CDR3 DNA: TGTGCCTGGAGTGTACTGGGGGGTTTTGGCTACACCTTC.

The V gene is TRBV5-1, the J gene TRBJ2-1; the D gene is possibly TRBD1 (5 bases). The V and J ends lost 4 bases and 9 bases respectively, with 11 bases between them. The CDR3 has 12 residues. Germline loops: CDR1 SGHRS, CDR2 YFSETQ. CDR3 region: CASSDQGSEQFF. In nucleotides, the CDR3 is TGCGCCAGCAGCGATCAGGGCTCTGAGCAGTTCTTC. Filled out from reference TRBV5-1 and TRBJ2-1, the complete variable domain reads KAGVTQTPRYLIKTRGQQVTLSCSPISGHRSVSWYQQTPGQGLQFLFEYFSETQRNKGNFPGRFSGRQFSNSRSEMNVSTLELGDSALYLCASSDQGSEQFFGPGTRLTVL.